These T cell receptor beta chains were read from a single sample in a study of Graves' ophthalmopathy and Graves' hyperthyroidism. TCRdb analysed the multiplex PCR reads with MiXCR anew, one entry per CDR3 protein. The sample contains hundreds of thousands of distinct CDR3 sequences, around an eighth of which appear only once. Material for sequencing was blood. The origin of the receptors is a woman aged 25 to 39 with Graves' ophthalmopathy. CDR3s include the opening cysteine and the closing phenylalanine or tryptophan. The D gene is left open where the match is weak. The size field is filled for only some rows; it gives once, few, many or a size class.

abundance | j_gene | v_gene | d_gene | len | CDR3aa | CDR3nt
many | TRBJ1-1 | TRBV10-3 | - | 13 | CAISDSRNTEAFF | TGTGCCATCAGTGATTCTCGGAACACTGAAGCTTTCTTT
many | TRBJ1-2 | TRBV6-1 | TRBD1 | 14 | CASSPRQGNYGYTF | TGTGCCAGCAGTCCGCGACAGGGTAACTATGGCTACACCTTC
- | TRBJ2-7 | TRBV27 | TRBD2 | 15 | CASSSLTSGRGEQYF | TGTGCCAGCAGTTCGTTGACTAGCGGGAGAGGCGAGCAGTACTTC
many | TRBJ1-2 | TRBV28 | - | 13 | CASSLEGRFGYTF | TGTGCCAGCAGTTTAGAGGGGAGGTTTGGCTACACCTTC
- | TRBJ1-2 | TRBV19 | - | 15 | CASSIAGTQNYGYTF | TGTGCCAGTAGTATCGCAGGGACTCAGAACTATGGCTACACCTTC
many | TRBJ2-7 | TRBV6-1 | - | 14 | CASRTSGATYEQYF | TGTGCCAGCCGTACCTCCGGGGCTACCTACGAGCAGTACTTC
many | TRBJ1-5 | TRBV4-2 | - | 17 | CASSHLSEGLDNQPQHF | TGTGCCAGCAGCCATCTCTCCGAGGGTCTCGACAATCAGCCCCAGCATTTT
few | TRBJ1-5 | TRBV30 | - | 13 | CAWSDGRGQPQHF | TGTGCCTGGAGTGACGGGAGGGGGCAGCCCCAGCATTTT
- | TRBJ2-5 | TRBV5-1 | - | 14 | CASSLEGSGETQYF | TGCGCCAGCAGCTTGGAAGGGTCTGGAGAGACCCAGTACTTC
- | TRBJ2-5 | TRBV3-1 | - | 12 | CASSQDLTTQYF | TGTGCCAGCAGCCAAGATTTAACGACCCAGTACTTC
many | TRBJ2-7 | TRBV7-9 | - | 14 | CASSLASGLYEQYF | TGTGCCAGCAGCTTGGCCTCGGGTCTCTACGAGCAGTACTTC
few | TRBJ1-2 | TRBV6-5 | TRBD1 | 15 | CASSYSPGQGIGYTF | TGTGCCAGCAGTTACTCCCCCGGACAGGGGATTGGCTACACCTTC
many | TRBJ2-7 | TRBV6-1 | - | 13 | CASSERQFYEQYF | TGTGCCAGCAGTGAAAGGCAGTTCTACGAGCAGTACTTC
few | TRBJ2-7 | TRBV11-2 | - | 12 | CAIGGVFYEQYF | TGTGCCATCGGAGGGGTTTTCTACGAGCAGTACTTC
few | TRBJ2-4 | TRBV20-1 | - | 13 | CSASEQGRYIKYF | TGCAGTGCTAGTGAACAGGGGAGGTACATTAAGTACTTC
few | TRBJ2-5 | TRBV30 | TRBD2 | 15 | CAWMGGGPYQETQYF | TGTGCCTGGATGGGGGGGGGTCCGTACCAAGAGACCCAGTACTTC
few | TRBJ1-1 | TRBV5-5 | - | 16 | CASSLGPSPMNTEAFF | TGTGCCAGCAGCTTGGGACCGAGCCCTATGAACACTGAAGCTTTCTTT
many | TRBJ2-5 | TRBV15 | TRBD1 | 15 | CATSREGTGQETQYF | TGTGCCACCAGCAGAGAGGGGACAGGGCAAGAGACCCAGTACTTC
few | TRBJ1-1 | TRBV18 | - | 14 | CASSPQAGNTEAFF | TGTGCCAGCTCACCTCAGGCGGGGAACACTGAAGCTTTCTTT
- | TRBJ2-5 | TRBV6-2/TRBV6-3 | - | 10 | CASGGKTQYF | TGTGCCAGCGGAGGAAAGACCCAGTACTTC
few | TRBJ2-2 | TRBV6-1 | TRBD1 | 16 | CASTPRQGPNTGELFF | TGTGCCAGCACCCCACGACAGGGGCCGAACACCGGGGAGCTGTTTTTT
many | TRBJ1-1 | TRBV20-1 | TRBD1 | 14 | CSARDGTENTEAFF | TGCAGTGCTAGAGATGGGACAGAGAACACTGAAGCTTTCTTT
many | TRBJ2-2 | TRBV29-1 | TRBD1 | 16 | CSVRKGTGGVTGELFF | TGCAGCGTAAGAAAGGGGACAGGGGGTGTCACCGGGGAGCTGTTTTTT
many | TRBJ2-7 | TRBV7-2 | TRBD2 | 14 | CASNLGTSNYEQYF | TGTGCCAGCAACCTCGGGACTAGTAACTACGAGCAGTACTTC
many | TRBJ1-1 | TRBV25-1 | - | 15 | CASSEYGPGQLEAFF | TGTGCCAGCAGTGAATATGGACCCGGACAGCTCGAAGCTTTCTTT
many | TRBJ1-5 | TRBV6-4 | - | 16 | CASSTYPGRRNQPQHF | TGTGCCAGCAGTACTTATCCAGGGCGCCGCAATCAGCCCCAGCATTTT
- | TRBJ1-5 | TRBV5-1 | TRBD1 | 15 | CASSSERQGGQPQHF | TGCGCCAGCAGCTCCGAAAGACAGGGGGGTCAGCCCCAGCATTTT
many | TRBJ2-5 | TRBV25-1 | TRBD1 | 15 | CASSPTDRGRETQYF | TGTGCCAGCAGCCCAACGGACAGGGGAAGAGAGACCCAGTACTTC
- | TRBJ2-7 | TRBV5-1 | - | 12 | CASSLEHSEQYF | TGCGCCAGCAGCTTGGAGCATAGCGAGCAGTACTTC
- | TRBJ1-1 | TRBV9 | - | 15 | CASSGTAHKNTEAFF | TGTGCCAGCAGCGGGACAGCGCATAAGAACACTGAAGCTTTCTTT
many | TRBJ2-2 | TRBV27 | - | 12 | CASSPPGPRLFF | TGTGCCAGCAGTCCGCCGGGTCCGAGGCTGTTTTTT
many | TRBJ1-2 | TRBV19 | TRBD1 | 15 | CASKPGQVNNYGYTF | TGTGCCAGCAAACCAGGACAGGTGAACAACTATGGCTACACCTTC
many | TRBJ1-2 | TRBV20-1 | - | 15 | CSASLAGFPNYGYTF | TGCAGTGCTAGTCTGGCAGGGTTCCCTAACTATGGCTACACCTTC
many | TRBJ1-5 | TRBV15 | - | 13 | CATSRGRGEPQHF | TGTGCCACCAGCAGAGGCAGGGGTGAGCCCCAGCATTTT
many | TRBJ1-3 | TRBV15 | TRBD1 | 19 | CATSRDIPGQGIVGNTIYF | TGTGCCACCAGCAGAGATATCCCCGGACAGGGGATAGTTGGAAACACCATATATTTT
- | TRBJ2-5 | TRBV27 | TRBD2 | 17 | CASSLLGLAGGQETQYF | TGTGCCAGCAGTTTATTAGGACTAGCGGGAGGCCAAGAGACCCAGTACTTC
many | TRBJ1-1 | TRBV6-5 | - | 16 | CASSYSEQGVVTEAFF | TGTGCCAGCAGTTACTCTGAACAGGGAGTGGTCACTGAAGCTTTCTTT
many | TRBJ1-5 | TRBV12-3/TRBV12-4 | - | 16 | CASSPLSGAYNQPQHF | TGTGCCAGCAGTCCCTTGTCCGGGGCCTACAATCAGCCCCAGCATTTT
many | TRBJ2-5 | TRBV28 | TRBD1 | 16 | CASPPRTGGVGETQYF | TGTGCCAGCCCCCCCCGGACAGGGGGCGTCGGAGAGACCCAGTACTTC
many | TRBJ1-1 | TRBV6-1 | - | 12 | CASSEAGRGAFF | TGTGCCAGCAGTGAAGCGGGGAGAGGAGCTTTCTTT
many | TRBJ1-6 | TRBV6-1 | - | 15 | CASSETEGLGSPLHF | TGTGCCAGCAGTGAAACGGAGGGTTTGGGTTCACCCCTCCACTTT
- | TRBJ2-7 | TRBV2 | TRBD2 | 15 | CASSEGTSVNYEQYF | TGTGCCAGCAGTGAAGGTACTAGCGTAAACTACGAGCAGTACTTC
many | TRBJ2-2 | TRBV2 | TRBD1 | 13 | CASSDRVVGELFF | TGTGCCAGCAGCGACAGGGTCGTCGGGGAGCTGTTTTTT
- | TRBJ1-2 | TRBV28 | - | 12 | CASSTPGSPCTF | TGTGCCAGCAGTACCCCCGGGAGTCCGTGTACCTTC
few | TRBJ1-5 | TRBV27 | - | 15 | CASSFTGNGNQPQHF | TGTGCCAGCAGTTTTACAGGGAATGGCAATCAGCCCCAGCATTTT
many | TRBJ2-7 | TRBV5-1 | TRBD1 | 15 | CASSLEGQGFYEQYF | TGCGCCAGCAGCTTGGAGGGACAGGGTTTCTACGAGCAGTACTTC
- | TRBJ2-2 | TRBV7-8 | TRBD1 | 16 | CASSFGTGGYTGELFF | TGTGCCAGCAGCTTTGGGACAGGGGGCTATACCGGGGAGCTGTTTTTT
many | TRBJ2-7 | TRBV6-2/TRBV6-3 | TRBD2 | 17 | CASSYRTPGLAVYEQYF | TGTGCCAGCAGTTACCGCACCCCGGGACTAGCCGTATACGAGCAGTACTTC
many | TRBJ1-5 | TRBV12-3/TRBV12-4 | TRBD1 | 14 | CASSRQGSAQPQHF | TGTGCCAGCAGTCGACAGGGAAGTGCGCAGCCCCAGCATTTT
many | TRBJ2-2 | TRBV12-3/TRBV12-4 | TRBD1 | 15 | CASQTSGQITGELFF | TGTGCCAGCCAAACTTCGGGACAGATCACCGGGGAGCTGTTTTTT
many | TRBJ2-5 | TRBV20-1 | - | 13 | CSAVQGVYETQYF | TGCAGTGCGGTACAGGGAGTGTACGAGACCCAGTACTTC